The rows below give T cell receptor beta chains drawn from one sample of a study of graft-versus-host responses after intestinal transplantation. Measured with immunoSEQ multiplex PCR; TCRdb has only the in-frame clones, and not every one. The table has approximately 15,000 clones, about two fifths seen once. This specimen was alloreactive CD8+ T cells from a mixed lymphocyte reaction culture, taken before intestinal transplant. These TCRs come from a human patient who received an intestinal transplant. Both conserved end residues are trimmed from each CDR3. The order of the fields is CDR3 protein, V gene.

CDR3 protein: ASSYEGDGETQY
V gene: TRBV11-3

CDR3 protein: ASSYTGGGEKLF
V gene: TRBV6-6

CDR3 protein: ASSQIWTGYRQETQY
V gene: TRBV14

CDR3 protein: ASSLRDPYNEQF
V gene: TRBV14

CDR3 protein: ASQLEWSGELF
V gene: TRBV6-5

CDR3 protein: ASSFSGRSTDTQY
V gene: TRBV7-9

CDR3 protein: ASSLGQIHNEQF
V gene: TRBV27

CDR3 protein: ASRGDTSYNEQF
V gene: TRBV6-1

CDR3 protein: ASSLGTGAGDTQY
V gene: TRBV7-9

CDR3 protein: ASSWGRTYGYT
V gene: TRBV6-5

CDR3 protein: ASSFQGTTLGYEQY
V gene: TRBV5-5

CDR3 protein: ASSYGAEAKNIQY
V gene: TRBV6-5

CDR3 protein: ATSRPQGGFVGAGANVLT
V gene: TRBV15